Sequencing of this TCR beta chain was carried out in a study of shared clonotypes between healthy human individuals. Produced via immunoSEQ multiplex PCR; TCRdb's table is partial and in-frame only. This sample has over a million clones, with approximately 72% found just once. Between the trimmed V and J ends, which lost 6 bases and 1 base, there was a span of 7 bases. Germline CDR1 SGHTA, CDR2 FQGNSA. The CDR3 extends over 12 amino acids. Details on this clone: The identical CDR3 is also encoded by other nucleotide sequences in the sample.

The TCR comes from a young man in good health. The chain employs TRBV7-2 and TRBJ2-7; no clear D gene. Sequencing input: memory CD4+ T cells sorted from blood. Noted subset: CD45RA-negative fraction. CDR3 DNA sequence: TGTGCCAGCAGTTCCCTTTCCTACGAGCAGTACTTC. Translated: CASSSLSYEQYF.